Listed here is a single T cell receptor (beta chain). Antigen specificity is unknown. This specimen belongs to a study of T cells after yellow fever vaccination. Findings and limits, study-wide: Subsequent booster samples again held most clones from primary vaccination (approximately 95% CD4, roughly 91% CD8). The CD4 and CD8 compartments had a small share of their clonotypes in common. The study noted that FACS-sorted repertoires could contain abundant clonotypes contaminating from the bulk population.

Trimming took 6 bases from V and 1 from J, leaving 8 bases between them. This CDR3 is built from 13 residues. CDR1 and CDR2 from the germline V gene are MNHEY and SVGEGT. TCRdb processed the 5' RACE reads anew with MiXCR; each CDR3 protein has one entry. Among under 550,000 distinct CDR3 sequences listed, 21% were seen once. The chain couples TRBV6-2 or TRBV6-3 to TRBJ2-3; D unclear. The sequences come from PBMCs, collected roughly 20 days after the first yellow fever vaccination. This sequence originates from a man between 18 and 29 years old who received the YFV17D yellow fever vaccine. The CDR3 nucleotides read TGTGCCAGCAGCCACGCGGGCACAGATACGCAGTATTTT. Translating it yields CASSHAGTDTQYF.